This entry lists 3 T cell receptor beta chains sequenced from one sample in a study of blood T cell repertoires in COVID-19. Produced via immunoSEQ multiplex PCR; TCRdb's table is partial and in-frame only. Of approximately 220,000 clones in the sample, roughly four fifths were seen once. Material for sequencing was PBMCs or T cells enriched from blood (not recorded which). The source is a woman aged 50 to 60 who had been exposed to COVID-19.

The rearrangement links TRBV9 to TRBJ1-4; D perhaps matches TRBD1 (6 bases). This CDR3 is 16 amino acids long. V gave up 4 bases and J gave up 5 bases, with 18 bases separating them. Germline CDR1 and CDR2: SGDLS and YYNGEE. DNA for the CDR3: TGTGCCAGCAGCCCCAAAGTGGGGGCCCAGAATGAAAAACTGTTTTTT. Translation gives CASSPKVGAQNEKLFF.

The CDR3 loop is CATSRESWGDRAQKLFF. The DNA for the CDR3 is TGTGCCACCAGCAGAGAGAGTTGGGGAGACAGGGCCCAAAAACTGTTTTTT. V and J are TRBV15 and TRBJ1-4; 7 nucleotides match TRBD1. The V and J ends lost 0 bases and 9 bases, in that order; junction bases with no gene match: 13. The germline V gene encodes CDR1 LNHNV and CDR2 YYDKDF (reference sequence). The CDR3 consists of 17 residues.

V and J are TRBV28 and TRBJ1-1, with D unclear. The CDR3 spans 11 residues. Trimming left V 3 bases short and J 8 bases short, with 7 bases between. Germline CDR1 reads MDHEN; CDR2 reads SYDVKM. The CDR3 spells CASSFVTEAFF. Written as DNA, the CDR3 is TGTGCCAGCAGTTTTGTGACAGAAGCTTTCTTT.